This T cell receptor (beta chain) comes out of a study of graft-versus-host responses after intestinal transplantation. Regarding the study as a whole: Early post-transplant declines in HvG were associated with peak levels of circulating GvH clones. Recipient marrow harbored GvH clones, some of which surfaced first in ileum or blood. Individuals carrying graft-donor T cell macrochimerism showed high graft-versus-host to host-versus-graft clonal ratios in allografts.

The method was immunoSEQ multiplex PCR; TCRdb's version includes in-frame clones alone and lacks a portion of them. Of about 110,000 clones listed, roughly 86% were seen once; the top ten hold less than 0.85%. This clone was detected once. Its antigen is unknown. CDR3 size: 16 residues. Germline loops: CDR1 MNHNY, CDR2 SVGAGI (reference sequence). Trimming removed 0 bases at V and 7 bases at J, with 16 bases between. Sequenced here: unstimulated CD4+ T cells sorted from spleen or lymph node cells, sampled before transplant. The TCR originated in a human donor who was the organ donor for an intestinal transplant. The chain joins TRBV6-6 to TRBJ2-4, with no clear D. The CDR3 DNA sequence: TGTGCCAGCAGTTACTCGACCACAGAGTTTGGGAACATTCAGTACTTC. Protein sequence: CASSYSTTEFGNIQYF.